This T cell receptor (beta chain) was observed in a study of blood T cell repertoires in COVID-19. Whole-study context: Samples representing acute and convalescent COVID-19 were sourced from the United States, Italy and Spain. PBMCs, B-cell-depleted T cells, or T cells were the source of the cDNA or gDNA that made up the material.

Germline trimming cut 5 bases from V and 6 bases from J; bases unmatched to any gene: 6. This CDR3 region has 14 residues. Germline values: CDR1 SGHDN, CDR2 FVKESK. As processed by the authors: Using reference gene primer amplification, nucleated cell counts were estimated. Assay used: immunoSEQ multiplex PCR; TCRdb lists only in-frame clones, some missing. The D gene and trimming were derived from the DNA, and the V and J assignments and clone size from that table. Among approximately 300,000 clones, roughly 90% were seen once, and the ten largest hold 5% to 7%. The specimen sequenced was peripheral blood. V usage is TRBV14 and J usage is TRBJ1-1; 10 bases match TRBD1. The clonotype originates from a man between 18 and 35 years old who had recovered from COVID-19. The CDR3 loop reads CASSGRTGGSEAFF. CDR3 coding DNA: TGTGCCAGCAGCGGAAGGACAGGGGGATCTGAAGCTTTCTTT.